This T cell receptor beta chain is from a study of T-cell reconstitution after alpha-beta-depleted transplantation in children. CDR1 LNHDA and CDR2 SQIVND come from the germline V gene (reference sequence). Trimming removed 9 bases from V and 4 bases from J, with 21 bases in between. The CDR3 totals 16 residues. Using unique molecular identifiers, the investigators prepared the TCRbeta library. In TCRdb, the PCR reads were re-called with MiXCR into one record per CDR3 protein. The profile shows around 410,000 distinct CDR3 sequences, roughly 10% of them singletons. The table lists this clonotype with a few counts.

The chain links TRBV19 to TRBJ2-2; a possible D gene is TRBD1 (7 bases). The specimen comprised PBMCs from the stem cell graft donor, sampled from the stem cell graft. This receptor was obtained from a human donor who donated a stem cell graft to a child with acute myeloid leukemia. Written as DNA, the CDR3 is TGTGCCAGCACTACCGGAGGGGGCGGTGGCACCGGGGAGCTGTTTTTT. Translated, it gives CASTTGGGGGTGELFF.